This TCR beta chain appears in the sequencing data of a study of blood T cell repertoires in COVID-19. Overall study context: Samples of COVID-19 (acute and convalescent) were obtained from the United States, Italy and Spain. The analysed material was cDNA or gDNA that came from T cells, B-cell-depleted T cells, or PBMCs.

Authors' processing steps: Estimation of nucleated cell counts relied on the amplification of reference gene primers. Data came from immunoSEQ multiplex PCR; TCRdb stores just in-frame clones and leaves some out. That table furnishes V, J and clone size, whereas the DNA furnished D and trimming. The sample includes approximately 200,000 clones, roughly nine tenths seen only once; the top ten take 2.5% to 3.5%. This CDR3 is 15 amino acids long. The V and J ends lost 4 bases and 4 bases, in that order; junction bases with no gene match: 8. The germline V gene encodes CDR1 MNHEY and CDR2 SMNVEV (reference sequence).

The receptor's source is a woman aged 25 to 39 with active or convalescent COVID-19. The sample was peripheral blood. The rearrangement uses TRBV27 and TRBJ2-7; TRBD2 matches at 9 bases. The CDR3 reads CASSWAGGPQYEQYF. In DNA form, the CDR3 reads TGTGCCAGCAGTTGGGCGGGAGGGCCTCAGTACGAGCAGTACTTC.